This T cell receptor beta chain was found in a study of CD8 T cells in Susac syndrome. The germline gives CDR1 LGHDT, CDR2 YNNKEL (reference sequence). The CDR3 loop spans 15 amino acids. Trimming removed 1 base from V and 6 bases from J, with 15 bases in between. Reverse transcription of roughly 0.5 to 1 ug RNA was performed with random hexamers. TCRdb itself ran the immunoSEQ multiplex PCR reads through MiXCR, one entry per CDR3 protein. The table records under 200,000 distinct CDR3 sequences, 90% to 95% of them present only once. The CD8+ and CD4+ T cells were negatively isolated, with the TEMRA cells enriched by FACS.

The sample taken for sequencing was CD8+ T cells from PBMCs. J is TRBJ1-1 and V is TRBV3-1; TRBD1 might be the D (5 bases). The TCR comes from a human donor with multiple sclerosis. CDR3 in DNA: TGTGCCAGCAGCCAAGGAGACACTTTGGGGGCTGAAGCTTTCTTT. This translates into CASSQGDTLGAEAFF.